Following are 5 T cell receptor beta chains from one sample sequenced in a study of response to subunit inactivated influenza vaccine. Each CDR3 protein gets one entry after TCRdb re-called the RT-PCR reads with MiXCR. The sample includes about 570,000 distinct CDR3 sequences, around 11% of them seen just once. These data also formed part of another study, on T cells expressing NK-cell markers. That paper notes: Production of TCR beta cDNA relied on 5'RACE template switching with UMIs.

The sample here was PBMCs from blood, taken on the day of vaccination. The origin of the receptors is a man in his forties or fifties who received an inactivated influenza vaccine.

This clonotype appeared a few times. The genes are TRBV5-1 and TRBJ2-5; 7 positions match TRBD2. Unmatched junction bases numbered 2, after V lost 0 bases and J lost 0 bases. This CDR3 spans 15 amino acids. Per germline, CDR1 SGHRS and CDR2 YFSETQ. CDR3 loop: CASSLGAGYQETQYF. The DNA of the CDR3 is TGCGCCAGCAGCTTGGGAGCGGGGTACCAAGAGACCCAGTACTTC.

This clonotype came up a few times. This chain connects TRBV4-3 to TRBJ2-1; D is perhaps TRBD2 (5 bases). The CDR3 sequence is 16 residues long. The ends were cut back, 0 bases at V and 1 base at J, with 10 bases in the middle. Germline assignment: CDR1 LGHNA and CDR2 YSLEER. The CDR3: CASSQDGRGSYNEQFF. In nucleotides, the CDR3 is TGCGCCAGCAGCCAAGACGGGCGAGGGTCCTACAATGAGCAGTTCTTC.

The chain employs TRBV20-1 and TRBJ1-2, with 11 positions matching TRBD1. Germline V CDR1 and CDR2: DFQATT, SNEGSKA (reference sequence). Losses at the gene ends were 6 bases for V and 4 bases for J; bases not matched to a gene: 10. This CDR3 has 15 amino acids. The CDR3 DNA is TGCAGTGCAAGGGCGGGGACAGGGGGGATCTATGGCTACACCTTC. This sequence encodes CSARAGTGGIYGYTF.

The rearrangement links TRBV12-3 or TRBV12-4 to TRBJ2-7, with D tentatively TRBD1 or TRBD2 (6 bases each). This CDR3 is 13 amino acids long. V shed 5 bases and J shed 2 bases, with 10 bases lying between them. The CDR3 nucleotides read TGTGCCAGCAGTGCGGGACAAGCCTACGAGCAGTACTTC. It translates to CASSAGQAYEQYF.

The rearrangement uses TRBV15 and TRBJ1-4, with TRBD1 matching 7 bases. There are 15 residues in the CDR3. J gave up 7 bases and V 0 bases, and 5 bases lay outside the gene matches. The germline gives CDR1 LNHNV, CDR2 YYDKDF (reference sequence). The CDR3 loop is CATSREKGAGEKLFF. The DNA of the CDR3 is TGTGCCACCAGCAGAGAAAAGGGGGCAGGTGAAAAACTGTTTTTT.